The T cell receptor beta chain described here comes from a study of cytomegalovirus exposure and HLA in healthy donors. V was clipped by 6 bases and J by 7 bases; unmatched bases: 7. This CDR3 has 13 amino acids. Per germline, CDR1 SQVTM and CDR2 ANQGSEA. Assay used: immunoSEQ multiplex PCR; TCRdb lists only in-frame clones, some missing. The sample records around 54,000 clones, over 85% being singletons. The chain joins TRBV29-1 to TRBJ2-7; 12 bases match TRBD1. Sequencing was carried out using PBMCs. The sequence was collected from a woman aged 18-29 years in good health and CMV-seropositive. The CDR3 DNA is TGCAGCGTACTAGGGACAGGGGGCCGGGAGCAGTACTTC. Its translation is CSVLGTGGREQYF.